This T cell receptor (beta chain) was observed in a study of human T cells and chemical hapten exposure. Overall study: Patients, mostly women, had alopecia areata, alopecia totalis or alopecia universalis.

The sample's time point: patch test 1, 2 weeks after DPC sensitization. Treatment reported: therapeutic diphenylcyclopropenone sensitization with weekly scalp DPC. TCRdb used MiXCR to reprocess the RACE reads, holding one entry per CDR3 protein. The sample contains more than 95,000 distinct CDR3 sequences, around 10% of which appear only once. The V end was cut by 11 bases, the J end by 3 bases, with 19 bases between. The CDR3 contains 14 residues. Looked up from germline, CDR1 is MNHNY and CDR2 is SVGAGI (reference sequence). In its sample, this clonotype was seen many times. This specimen consisted of whole blood, obtained in connection with sensitization to the hapten diphenylcyclopropenone (DPC). This chain connects TRBV6-6 to TRBJ2-5; D possibly corresponds to TRBD2 (6 bases). The sequence derives from a woman aged 45-60 years with alopecia areata. Some clones in this sample may be carry-over from other donors' samples. DNA for the CDR3: TGTGCCCCCCGACCTTGGGGGGAAAAAGAGACCCAGTACTTC. Translated: CAPRPWGEKETQYF.